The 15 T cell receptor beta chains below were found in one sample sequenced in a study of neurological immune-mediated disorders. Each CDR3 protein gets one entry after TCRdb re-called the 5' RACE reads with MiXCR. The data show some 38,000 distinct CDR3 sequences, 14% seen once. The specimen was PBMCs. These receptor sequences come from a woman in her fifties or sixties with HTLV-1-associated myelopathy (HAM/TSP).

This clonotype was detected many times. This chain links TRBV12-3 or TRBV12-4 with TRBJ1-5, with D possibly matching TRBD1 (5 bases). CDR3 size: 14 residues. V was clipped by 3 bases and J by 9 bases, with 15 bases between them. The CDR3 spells CASSFEGTGSPQHF. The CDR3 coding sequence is TGTGCCAGCAGTTTTGAGGGGACGGGTTCGCCCCAGCATTTT.

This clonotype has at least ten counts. CDR3 in DNA: TGTGCCAGCAGCCATCTCAGGAACACTGAAGCTTTCTTT. Protein: CASSHLRNTEAFF. V usage is TRBV3-1 and J usage is TRBJ1-1; D gene unclear. The CDR3 is 13 amino acids. Germline V gene data show CDR1 as LGHDT and CDR2 as YNNKEL (reference sequence). The V gene lost 3 bases and the J gene lost 1 base, with 6 bases spanning the gap.

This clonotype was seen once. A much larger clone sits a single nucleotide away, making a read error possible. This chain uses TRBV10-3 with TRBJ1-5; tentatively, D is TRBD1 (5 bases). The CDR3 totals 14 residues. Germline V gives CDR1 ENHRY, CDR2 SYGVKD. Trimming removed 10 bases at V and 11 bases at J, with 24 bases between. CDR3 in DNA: TGTGCCACCAGCGCAGGTACTTTAGGGGAGTCCCAGCATTTT. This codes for CATSAGTLGESQHF.

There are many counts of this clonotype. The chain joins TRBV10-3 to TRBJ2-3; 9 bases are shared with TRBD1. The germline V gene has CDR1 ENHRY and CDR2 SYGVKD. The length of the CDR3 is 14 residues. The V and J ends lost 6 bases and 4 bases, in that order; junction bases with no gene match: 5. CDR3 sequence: CAISGTGRADTQYF. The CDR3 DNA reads TGTGCCATCAGCGGGACAGGGAGGGCAGATACGCAGTATTTT.

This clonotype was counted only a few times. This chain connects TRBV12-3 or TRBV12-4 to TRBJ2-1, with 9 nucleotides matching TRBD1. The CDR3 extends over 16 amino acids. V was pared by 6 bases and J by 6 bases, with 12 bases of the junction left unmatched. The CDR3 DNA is TGTGCCAGCAGACCCTCCCGGGACAGGGATTCCAATGAGCAGTTCTTC. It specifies CASRPSRDRDSNEQFF.

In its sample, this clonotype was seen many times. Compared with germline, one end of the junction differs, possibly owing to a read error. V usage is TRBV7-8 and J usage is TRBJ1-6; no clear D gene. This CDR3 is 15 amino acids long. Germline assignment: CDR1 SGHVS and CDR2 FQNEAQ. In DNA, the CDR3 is TGTGCCAGCAGCTTAGGAAACTCCGATAATTCACCCCTCCACTTT. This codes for CASSLGNSDNSPLHF.

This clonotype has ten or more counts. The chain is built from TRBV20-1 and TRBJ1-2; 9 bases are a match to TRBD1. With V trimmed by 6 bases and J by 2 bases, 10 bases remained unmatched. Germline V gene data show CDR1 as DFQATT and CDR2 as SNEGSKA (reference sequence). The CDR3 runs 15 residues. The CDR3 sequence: CSASRTGGINYGYTF. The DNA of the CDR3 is TGCAGTGCAAGTCGAACAGGGGGCATAAACTATGGCTACACCTTC.

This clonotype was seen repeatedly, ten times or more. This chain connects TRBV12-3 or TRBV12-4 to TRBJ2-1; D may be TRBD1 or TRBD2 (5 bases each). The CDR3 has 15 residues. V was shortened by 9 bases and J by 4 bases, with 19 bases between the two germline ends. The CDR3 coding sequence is TGTGCCAGTTCAAATTGGGGGAGTGGTTACAATGAGCAGTTCTTC. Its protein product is CASSNWGSGYNEQFF.

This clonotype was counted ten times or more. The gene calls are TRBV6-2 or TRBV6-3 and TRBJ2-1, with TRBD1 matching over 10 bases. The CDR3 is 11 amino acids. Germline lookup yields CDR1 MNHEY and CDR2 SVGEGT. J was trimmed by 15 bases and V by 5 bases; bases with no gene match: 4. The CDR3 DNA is TGTGCCAGCAGTACCCGGGACAGGGGGTTCTTC. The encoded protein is CASSTRDRGFF.

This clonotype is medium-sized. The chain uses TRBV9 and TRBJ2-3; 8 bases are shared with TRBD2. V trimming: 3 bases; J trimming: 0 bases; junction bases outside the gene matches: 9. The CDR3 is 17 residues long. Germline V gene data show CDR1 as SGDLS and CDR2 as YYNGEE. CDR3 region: CASSEGLGGGSTDTQYF. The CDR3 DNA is TGTGCCAGCAGCGAAGGCCTCGGGGGGGGAAGCACAGATACGCAGTATTTT.

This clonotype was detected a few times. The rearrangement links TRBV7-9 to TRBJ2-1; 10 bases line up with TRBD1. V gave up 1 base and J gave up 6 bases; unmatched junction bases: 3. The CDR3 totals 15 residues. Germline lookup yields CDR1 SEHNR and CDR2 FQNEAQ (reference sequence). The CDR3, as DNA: TGTGCCAGCAGCTTAGTGGGACAGGGGTCCAATGAGCAGTTCTTC. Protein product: CASSLVGQGSNEQFF.

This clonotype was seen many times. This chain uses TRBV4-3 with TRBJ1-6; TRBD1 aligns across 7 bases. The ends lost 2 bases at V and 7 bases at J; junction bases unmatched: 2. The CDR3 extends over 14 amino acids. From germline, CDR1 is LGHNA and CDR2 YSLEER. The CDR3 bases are TGCGCCAGCAGCCAACCGGGACAGAATTCACCCCTCCACTTT. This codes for CASSQPGQNSPLHF.

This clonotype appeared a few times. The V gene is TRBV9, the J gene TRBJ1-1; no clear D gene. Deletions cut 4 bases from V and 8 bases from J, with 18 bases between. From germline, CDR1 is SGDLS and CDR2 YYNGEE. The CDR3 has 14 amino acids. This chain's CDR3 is CASSPLGARMEAFF. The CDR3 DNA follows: TGTGCCAGCAGCCCGCTCGGCGCGAGGATGGAAGCTTTCTTT. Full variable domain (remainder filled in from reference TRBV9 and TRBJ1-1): DSGVTQTPKHLITATGQRVTLRCSPRSGDLSVYWYQQSLDQGLQFLIQYYNGEERAKGNILERFSAQQFPDLHSELNLSSLELGDSALYFCASSPLGARMEAFFGQGTRLTVV.

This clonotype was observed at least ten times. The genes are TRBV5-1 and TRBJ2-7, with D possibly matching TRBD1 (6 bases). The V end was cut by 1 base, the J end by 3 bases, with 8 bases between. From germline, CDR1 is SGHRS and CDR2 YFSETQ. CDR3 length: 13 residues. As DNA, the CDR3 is TGCGCCAGCAGCTTGATAGGGGGCTACGAGCAGTACGTC. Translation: CASSLIGGYEQYV.

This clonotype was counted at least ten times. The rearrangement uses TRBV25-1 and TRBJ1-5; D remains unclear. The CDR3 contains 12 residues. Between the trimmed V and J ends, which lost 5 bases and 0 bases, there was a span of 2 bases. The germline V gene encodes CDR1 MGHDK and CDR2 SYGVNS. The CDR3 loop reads CASSYSNQPQHF. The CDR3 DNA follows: TGTGCCAGCAGTTATAGCAATCAGCCCCAGCATTTT.